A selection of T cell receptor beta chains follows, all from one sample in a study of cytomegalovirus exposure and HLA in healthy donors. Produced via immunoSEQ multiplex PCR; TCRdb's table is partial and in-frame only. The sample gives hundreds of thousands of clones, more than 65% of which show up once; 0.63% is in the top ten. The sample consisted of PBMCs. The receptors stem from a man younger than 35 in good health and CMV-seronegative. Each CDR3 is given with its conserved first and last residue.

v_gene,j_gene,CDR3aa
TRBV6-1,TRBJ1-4,CASSDDRGAEKLFF
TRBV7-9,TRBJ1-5,CASSLQGSNQPQHF
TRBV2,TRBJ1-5,CACNRGSNQPQHF
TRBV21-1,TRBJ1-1,CASSILTGRAEAFF
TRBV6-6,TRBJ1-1,CASSLGQGPTEAFF
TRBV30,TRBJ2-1,CAWSANNEQFF
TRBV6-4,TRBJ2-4,CASSERSIAASKNIQYF
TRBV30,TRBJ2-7,CAWSVAGTVVDEQYF
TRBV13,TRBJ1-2,CASSLDAQPSNYGYTF
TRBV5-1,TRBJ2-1,CASTVDNYNEQFF
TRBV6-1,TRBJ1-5,CASRTGTGSNQPQHF
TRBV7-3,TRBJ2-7,CASSSGLAGAVEQYF
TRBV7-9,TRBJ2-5,CASSPGQGQETQYF
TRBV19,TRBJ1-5,CASSERQGIQPQHF
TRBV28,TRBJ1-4,CASSLTGVGEKLFF
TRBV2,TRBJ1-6,CASSEARGSAPLHF
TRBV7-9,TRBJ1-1,CASSLVQGFTEAFF
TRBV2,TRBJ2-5,CASSELAGQETQYF
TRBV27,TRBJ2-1,CASRPGASGNEQFF
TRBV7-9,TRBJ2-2,CASSLAPAGFTGELFF
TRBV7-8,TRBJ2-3,CASSPRLAGGSDTQYF
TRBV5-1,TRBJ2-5,CASSPITGAGETQYF
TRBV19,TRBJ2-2,CASTGQGVGGELFF
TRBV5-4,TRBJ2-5,CASSYRGDQETQYF
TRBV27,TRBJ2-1,CASRMRGDNEQFF
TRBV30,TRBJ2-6,CAWSNTGANVLTF
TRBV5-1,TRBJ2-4,CASSFSPTENIQYF
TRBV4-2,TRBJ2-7,CASSQVVPGQGRPAYEQYF
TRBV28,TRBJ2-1,CASSSPTSANEQFF
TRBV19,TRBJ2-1,CAAGITYNEQFF
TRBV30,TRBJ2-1,CAWSHVTGQFF
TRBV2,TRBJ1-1,CASELGQGNTEAFF
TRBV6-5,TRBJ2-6,CASSRGQAGANVLTF
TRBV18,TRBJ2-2,CASSPRQGAEGELFF
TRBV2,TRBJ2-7,CASSDGTSSSYEQYF